These 12 T cell receptor beta chains were all obtained from the same sample, sequenced in a study of T cells after yellow fever vaccination. TCRdb redid the calling of the 5' RACE reads with MiXCR, one entry per CDR3 protein. Of a few hundred thousand distinct CDR3 sequences detected, 3.5% to 4.5% appear once; the ten largest clones hold roughly a fifth. Sample: PBMCs, taken 15 days after the yellow fever booster vaccination. The receptor set was obtained from a man in his late teens or twenties who received the YFV17D yellow fever vaccine.

A few counts support this clonotype. The rearrangement links TRBV18 to TRBJ2-7, with 7 nucleotides matching TRBD2. The J segment lost 1 base and the V segment lost 0 bases, leaving 6 bases of the junction unmatched. CDR3 length equals 16 residues. CDR1 KGHSH and CDR2 LQKENI come from the germline V gene. The chain's CDR3 is CASSPPLWTSSYEQYF. The CDR3 DNA sequence: TGTGCCAGCTCACCACCTCTTTGGACTAGTTCCTACGAGCAGTACTTC.

The V gene is TRBV20-1, the J gene TRBJ1-5; no definite D call. The CDR3 sequence is 13 residues long. CDR1 is DFQATT and CDR2 is SNEGSKA in the germline V gene (reference sequence). V was pared by 1 base and J by 4 bases, with 8 bases between. The DNA for the CDR3 is TGCAGTGCTAGAGGGGGAGGAAATCAGCCCCAGCATTTT. Translating it yields CSARGGGNQPQHF.

This clonotype was seen at least ten times. This chain links TRBV11-2 with TRBJ2-1; no clear D. V lost 1 base to trimming and J lost 2 bases, with 12 bases between them. The germline V gene encodes CDR1 SGHAT and CDR2 FQNNGV. This CDR3 region has 16 residues. This CDR3 reads CASSLGISRAYNEQFF. The CDR3 nucleotides are TGTGCCAGCAGCTTAGGGATAAGTCGGGCCTACAATGAGCAGTTCTTC.

As to this clonotype: Sequence at one end of the junction differs from germline and may be a read error. The rearrangement uses TRBV4-3 and TRBJ2-7; D possibly matches TRBD1 or TRBD2 (6 bases each). Germline V gives CDR1 LGHNA, CDR2 YSLEER. The CDR3 is made up of 14 amino acids. This CDR3 reads CANSPRTVGGEQYF. Here the CDR3 DNA reads TGCGCCAACAGCCCCCGGACAGTCGGGGGCGAGCAGTACTTC.

This rearrangement joins TRBV10-3 to TRBJ1-2; D unclear. The CDR3 runs 13 residues. Between the trimmed V and J ends, which lost 2 bases and 4 bases, there was a span of 8 bases. Germline-derived CDR1 and CDR2 are ENHRY and SYGVKD. The CDR3 here is CAISEAEPYGYTF. The CDR3, as DNA: TGTGCCATCAGTGAGGCGGAACCCTATGGCTACACCTTC.

There are a few counts of this clonotype. This chain connects TRBV20-1 to TRBJ2-7; D might be TRBD1 (6 bases). This CDR3 spans 15 amino acids. Germline assignment: CDR1 DFQATT and CDR2 SNEGSKA (reference sequence). Trimming took off 3 bases at V and 2 bases at J, with 17 bases between the two ends. The CDR3 DNA reads TGCAGTGCTAGCGCCCCCGCAGGGGTGACCTACGAGCAGTACGTC. Translated, it gives CSASAPAGVTYEQYV.

The sample holds many counts of this clonotype. The rearrangement joins TRBV5-1 to TRBJ1-4, with TRBD1 as a possible D gene (5 bases). V gave up 0 bases and J gave up 8 bases, with 14 bases separating them. CDR3 length: 15 amino acids. From germline, CDR1 is SGHRS and CDR2 YFSETQ. The DNA of the CDR3 is TGCGCCAGCAGCTTGGGGGGGTTCGAAGGGGAAAAACTGTTTTTT. This sequence encodes CASSLGGFEGEKLFF.

This clonotype was seen a handful of times. The J gene is TRBJ2-1, the V gene TRBV20-1; 11 bases align to TRBD2. V was clipped by 2 bases and J by 8 bases; unmatched bases: 8. The length of the CDR3 is 15 residues. Looked up from germline, CDR1 is DFQATT and CDR2 is SNEGSKA (reference sequence). In DNA form, the CDR3 reads TGCAGTGCTAGAATGTCCCTAGCGGGGGGTGATGAGCAGTTCTTC. Encoded protein: CSARMSLAGGDEQFF.

The chain's CDR3 is CASSVGGSPNEQYF. The DNA for the CDR3 is TGTGCCAGCAGTGTGGGGGGCTCCCCGAACGAGCAGTACTTC. The rearrangement links TRBV28 to TRBJ2-7; D tentatively fits TRBD1 or TRBD2 (6 bases each). V was pared by 5 bases and J by 5 bases, with 16 bases between. The CDR3 extends over 14 amino acids. In germline, CDR1 is MDHEN, CDR2 SYDVKM.

In this sample, this clonotype turned up a few times. This chain joins TRBV30 and TRBJ2-7, with D perhaps given as TRBD1 or TRBD2 (6 bases each). Germline V lookup: CDR1 GTSNPN, CDR2 SVGIG (reference sequence). CDR3 length equals 14 residues. V dropped 0 bases and J dropped 7 bases, with 16 bases sitting between them. The CDR3: CAWSVGGGSEEQYF. The DNA of the CDR3 is TGTGCCTGGAGTGTGGGGGGCGGAAGTGAAGAGCAGTACTTC. The whole variable domain, remainder taken from reference TRBV30 and TRBJ2-7, is SQTIHQWPATLVQPVGSPLSLECTVEGTSNPNLYWYRQAAGRGLQLLFYSVGIGQISSEVPQNLSASRPQDRQFILSSKKLLLSDSGFYLCAWSVGGGSEEQYFGPGTRLTVT.

This clonotype was found a few times. The V call is TRBV6-6, the J call TRBJ2-7, with 7 nucleotides matching TRBD2. Trimming at V came to 6 bases and at J to 0 bases, leaving 5 bases not matched to a gene. Germline assignment: CDR1 MNHNY and CDR2 SVGAGI (reference sequence). This CDR3 region has 14 residues. The CDR3 protein is CASSGGGDSYEQYF. CDR3 sequence (DNA): TGTGCCAGCAGCGGTGGGGGGGACTCCTACGAGCAGTACTTC.

This chain uses TRBV9 with TRBJ2-3; 7 nucleotides align to TRBD1. The CDR3 has 16 amino acids. The V gene's germline CDR1 is SGDLS and CDR2 YYNGEE. V gave up 0 bases and J gave up 2 bases; unmatched junction bases: 6. Here the CDR3 reads CASSVDGDRYTDTQYF. DNA of the CDR3: TGTGCCAGCAGCGTAGACGGGGACAGATACACAGATACGCAGTATTTT.